The 6 T cell receptor beta chains in this list originate from one sample, sequenced in a study of patients and donors after allogeneic stem cell transplantation. TCRdb independently ran MiXCR on the RT-PCR reads; one entry per CDR3 protein. The sample lists roughly 880,000 distinct CDR3 sequences, roughly 18% occurring once. What was sequenced was blood, either unsorted or a sorted T cell fraction (not recorded which). These receptors came from a human donor who was either an allogeneic HSCT recipient or a stem cell or donor lymphocyte infusion donor (not recorded which). It is not recorded whose cells these are; they may come from a transplant donor.

This chain uses TRBV27 with TRBJ2-1, with unresolved D. The V gene's germline CDR1 is MNHEY and CDR2 SMNVEV (reference sequence). The CDR3 consists of 14 residues. Deletions cut 0 bases from V and 8 bases from J, with 11 bases between. The chain's CDR3 is CASSLSVGIHEQFF. DNA for the CDR3: TGTGCCAGCAGTTTATCCGTAGGGATCCATGAGCAGTTCTTC.

This clonotype was recorded a few times. CDR3 region: CASSSGRNTNTEAFF. CDR3 DNA: TGTGCCAGCAGTTCTGGACGGAACACTAACACTGAAGCTTTCTTT. V and J are TRBV12-3 or TRBV12-4 and TRBJ1-1; D remains unclear. Trimming took 4 bases from V and 2 from J, leaving 14 bases between them. There are 15 residues in the CDR3.

Many counts were recorded for this clonotype. This rearrangement joins TRBV29-1 to TRBJ2-5; 7 positions match TRBD1. This CDR3 comprises 13 residues. CDR1 is SQVTM, CDR2 ANQGSEA, per germline. V lost 8 bases to trimming and J lost 4 bases; unmatched junction nucleotides: 10. The CDR3 reads CSTRNRQGETQYF. Here the CDR3 DNA reads TGCAGCACCCGAAACAGACAGGGAGAGACCCAGTACTTC.

In its sample, this clonotype was seen a few times. The chain has TRBV5-1 and TRBJ2-1; D uncertain. Germline values: CDR1 SGHRS, CDR2 YFSETQ. Trimming shortened V by 0 bases and J by 4 bases, and 14 bases separated the two germline ends. The CDR3 covers 16 residues. CDR3 sequence: CASSLGGTGLYNEQFF. The CDR3, as DNA: TGCGCCAGCAGCTTGGGGGGTACGGGCCTTTACAATGAGCAGTTCTTC.

The chain joins TRBV5-1 to TRBJ2-5; 7 bases line up with TRBD1. The CDR3 covers 14 residues. The V segment lost 4 bases and the J segment 5 bases; nucleotides outside the gene matches: 8. Germline V CDR1 and CDR2: SGHRS, YFSETQ. CDR3 loop: CASSMSTGSETQYF. CDR3 DNA: TGCGCCAGCAGCATGTCGACAGGGTCCGAGACCCAGTACTTC. The full variable domain, its missing parts supplied by reference TRBV5-1 and TRBJ2-5, is KAGVTQTPRYLIKTRGQQVTLSCSPISGHRSVSWYQQTPGQGLQFLFEYFSETQRNKGNFPGRFSGRQFSNSRSEMNVSTLELGDSALYLCASSMSTGSETQYFGPGTRLLVL.

This clonotype was seen more than once but under ten times. This chain connects TRBV6-1 to TRBJ2-2, with 11 bases matching TRBD2. This CDR3 is 17 amino acids long. The germline V gene has CDR1 MNHNS and CDR2 SASEGT. Trimming removed 7 bases from V and 0 bases from J; junction bases left unmatched: 7. CDR3 sequence reads: CASNPGLAGTNTGELFF. CDR3 DNA sequence: TGTGCCAGCAACCCCGGACTAGCGGGTACGAACACCGGGGAGCTGTTTTTT.